This T cell receptor beta chain originates from a study of blood T cell repertoires in COVID-19. TCRdb's table, derived via immunoSEQ multiplex PCR, lists solely in-frame clones and lacks some. The table lists approximately 74,000 clones, 65% to 85% of them singletons. Germline V gene data show CDR1 as DFQATT and CDR2 as SNEGSKA (reference sequence). The CDR3 runs to 11 residues. Note on this clone: The junction and the germline gene differ at one end; a read error may be behind it.

The sample taken for sequencing was peripheral blood. The V call is TRBV20-1, the J call TRBJ1-4, with TRBD1 as a possible D gene (5 bases). The TCR was taken from an older man with active or convalescent COVID-19. The CDR3 DNA reads as TGCAGTGCTTCAATAGGTGGCACAAGGGGTTTT. Its translation is CSASIGGTRGF.